Listed below are T cell receptor beta chains from one sample, sequenced in a study of identical twins. TCRdb re-called the 5' RACE reads with MiXCR, one entry per CDR3 protein. This sample yields some 230,000 distinct CDR3 sequences, of which over 5% are seen a single time; more than 14% belongs to the top ten. The sample was also reused in another study, on T cells expressing NK-cell markers.

Sequenced: CD8+ T cells sorted from blood. The origin of the receptors is a woman under 30 in good health. Each CDR3 is given with its conserved first and last residue. The D gene is left open where the match is weak. Not every row has a clone size; where given, it reads once, few, many or a size class.

J	size	D	V	length	DNA	CDR3
TRBJ2-7	few	TRBD2	TRBV7-2	13	TGTGCCAGCAGCTTGAGCGGGAGGGACGAGCAGTACTTC	CASSLSGRDEQYF
TRBJ2-1	-	TRBD2	TRBV20-1	15	TGCAGTGCTAGAGATATCAGCGGGAGTAAGAATGAGCAGTTCTTC	CSARDISGSKNEQFF
TRBJ2-7	few	TRBD2	TRBV11-1	18	TGTGCCAGCAGCTTAGCCGGAGCGGGGGGGCTGGGCCCAGACGAGCAGTACTTC	CASSLAGAGGLGPDEQYF
TRBJ1-1	-	-	TRBV5-6	14	TGTGCCAGCAGCTTCGGACACATGAACACTGAAGCTTTCTTT	CASSFGHMNTEAFF
TRBJ1-1	many	TRBD1	TRBV3-1	14	TGTGCCAGCAACCCGGGACAGTTAAGTCATGAAGCTTTCTTT	CASNPGQLSHEAFF
TRBJ2-1	-	TRBD2	TRBV2	12	TGTGCCAGCGGGGAGGGAGGCTATGAGCAGTTCTTC	CASGEGGYEQFF
TRBJ1-5	few	-	TRBV28	14	TGTGCCAGCAGTTCCCTCTACAGGGATCAGCCCCAGCATTTT	CASSSLYRDQPQHF
TRBJ1-1	many	-	TRBV3-1	12	TGTGCCAGCACCTTAGGCTCCCGTGAAGCTTTCTTT	CASTLGSREAFF
TRBJ1-2	-	TRBD1	TRBV11-2	13	TGTGCCAGCAGCCGGACAGGGGACTATGGCTACACCTTC	CASSRTGDYGYTF
TRBJ2-2	few	-	TRBV12-3/TRBV12-4	15	TGTGCCAGCAGCCCCCGGGACATTAACACCGGGGAGCTGTTTTTT	CASSPRDINTGELFF
TRBJ1-6	few	-	TRBV4-2	14	TGTGCCAGCTGCCAAAGACAAGACAATTCACCCCTCCACTTT	CASCQRQDNSPLHF
TRBJ1-1	few	TRBD1	TRBV7-9	16	TGTGCCAGCAGCCCACCCGCGTCTACAGGGGTGACTGAAGCTTTCTTT	CASSPPASTGVTEAFF
TRBJ2-1	many	TRBD2	TRBV12-3/TRBV12-4	17	TGTGCCAGCAGTTTAGCCAGGGCCGGACTAGGAGGTAATGAGCAGTTCTTC	CASSLARAGLGGNEQFF
TRBJ2-5	many	-	TRBV27	13	TGTGCCAGCAGTTTACCGGGAGTGGAGACCCAGTACTTC	CASSLPGVETQYF
TRBJ1-5	-	-	TRBV5-8	15	TGTGCCAGCAGCGCGGGAGGGTATAGCAATCAGCCCCAGCATTTT	CASSAGGYSNQPQHF
TRBJ1-2	-	TRBD1	TRBV20-1	18	TGCAGTGCTAGAGGCCCAGTGACAGGGTCCCTTAGGGACTATGGCTACACCTTC	CSARGPVTGSLRDYGYTF
TRBJ2-5	few	-	TRBV5-5	13	TGTGCCAGCAGCTTGTACTGGGGGGGCGACCAGTACTTC	CASSLYWGGDQYF
TRBJ2-7	many	-	TRBV5-1	12	TGCGCCAGCAGCCCACAGGGTTCTAAAGAGTACTTC	CASSPQGSKEYF
TRBJ2-1	-	-	TRBV12-5	12	TGTGCTAGTGGAGAAACAGGGTGGGAGCAGTTCTTC	CASGETGWEQFF
TRBJ1-6	-	-	TRBV6-5	15	TGTGCCAGCAGTTACGAGGGCCTCTATAATTCACCCCTCCACTTT	CASSYEGLYNSPLHF
TRBJ2-1	many	TRBD2	TRBV5-1	12	TGCGCCAGCAGCTTGGCTCCGGGGGAGGGGCTCTTC	CASSLAPGEGLF
TRBJ2-3	-	TRBD2	TRBV20-1	14	TGCAGTGCTACCGGACTAGCGGGGCTGGATACGCAGTATTTT	CSATGLAGLDTQYF
TRBJ2-1	many	TRBD2	TRBV6-4	15	TGTGCCAGCAGCCTTAGCGGGGGTACGGGCAATGAGCAGTTCTTC	CASSLSGGTGNEQFF
TRBJ1-2	-	TRBD1	TRBV15	17	TGTGCCACCAGCAGAGGATATGGACAGGGTGATCTTTTCGGCTACACCTTC	CATSRGYGQGDLFGYTF
TRBJ1-6	few	-	TRBV9	16	TGTGCCAGCAGCGTAGATGGGGTGGAGGGTGGTTCACCCCTCCACTTT	CASSVDGVEGGSPLHF
TRBJ1-2	few	-	TRBV7-9	15	TGTGCCAGCAGCTTAACAGGGCTGGTTTCTTATGGCTACACCTTC	CASSLTGLVSYGYTF
TRBJ2-1	few	TRBD2	TRBV7-9	14	TGTGCCAGCAGCGACGGGACTACGTACAATGAGCAGTTCTTC	CASSDGTTYNEQFF
TRBJ2-1	-	TRBD2	TRBV20-1	14	TGCAGTGCCCCGAGCGGGGAGGCCTTGTATGAGCAGTTCTTC	CSAPSGEALYEQFF
TRBJ2-6	many	-	TRBV7-9	14	TGTGCCAGCAGCTTGGGTCTGGGGGCCAACGTCCTGACTTTC	CASSLGLGANVLTF
TRBJ1-1	-	-	TRBV29-1	12	TGCAGCGTCCTATCCCAAAACACTGAAGCTTTCTTT	CSVLSQNTEAFF
TRBJ2-7	-	-	TRBV14	15	TGTGCCAGCAGCCAAGAGTCTGGGAGCTCCTACGAGCAGTACTTC	CASSQESGSSYEQYF
TRBJ1-3	few	-	TRBV3-1	15	TGTGCCAGCAGCCCGATGCTGGGCTCTGGAAACACCATATATTTT	CASSPMLGSGNTIYF
TRBJ2-7	-	-	TRBV20-1	12	TGCAGTGCTAGAGACGGCGGAATCGAGCAGTACTTC	CSARDGGIEQYF
TRBJ2-1	-	TRBD2	TRBV2	17	TGTGCCAGTATACTAGCGGGAGGTATACTCTCCTACAATGAGCAGTTCTTC	CASILAGGILSYNEQFF
TRBJ2-3	many	-	TRBV5-1	16	TGCGCCAGCAGCTGGACCGCCGGGACAAAAACAGATACGCAGTATTTT	CASSWTAGTKTDTQYF
TRBJ2-7	-	-	TRBV7-9	12	TGTGCCAGCAGCTCCGACAGGAACGAGCAGTACTTC	CASSSDRNEQYF
TRBJ1-1	few	-	TRBV12-3/TRBV12-4	12	TGTGCCAGCAGTTCAATGGACACTGAAGCTTTCTTT	CASSSMDTEAFF
TRBJ2-3	-	-	TRBV5-6	13	TGTGCCAGCATGGGGGGCTGGGCAGATACGCAGTATTTT	CASMGGWADTQYF
TRBJ2-5	-	-	TRBV7-9	17	TGTGCCAGCAGCGTCCCCGCGGGGACTCGTGGTGAAGAGACCCAGTACTTC	CASSVPAGTRGEETQYF
TRBJ1-5	few	-	TRBV27	16	TGTGCCAGCAGTTTAGGCCCAGGGGCAGATAATCAGCCCCAGCATTTT	CASSLGPGADNQPQHF
TRBJ2-5	-	-	TRBV4-2	12	TGTGCCAGCAGCCAAGATGAAGAGACCCAGTACTTC	CASSQDEETQYF
TRBJ2-7	-	-	TRBV19	12	TGTGCCAGTAGTAATGGAGGGAACGAGCAGTACTTC	CASSNGGNEQYF
TRBJ2-2	many	TRBD1	TRBV29-1	18	TGCAGCGTCGCCTATTCCCCGGGACAGGGGGCGAAGACCGGGGAGCTGTTTTTT	CSVAYSPGQGAKTGELFF
TRBJ2-7	many	TRBD1	TRBV7-2	16	TGTGCCAGCAGCTTAGTCCCTCAGGGGGCGAGGAACGAGCAGTACTTC	CASSLVPQGARNEQYF
TRBJ1-1	few	TRBD1	TRBV12-3/TRBV12-4	14	TGTGCCAGCAGTTTAAACAGGGGTTGGACTGAAGCTTTCTTT	CASSLNRGWTEAFF
TRBJ1-6	many	-	TRBV14	12	TGTGCCAGCAGCCAAGACCGAGCCACCCTCCACTTT	CASSQDRATLHF
TRBJ1-4	many	-	TRBV9	14	TGTGCCAGCAGCGGCAGGGAGGCTAATGAAAAACTGTTTTTT	CASSGREANEKLFF
TRBJ2-7	few	-	TRBV7-9	14	TGTGCCAGCAGCCCTTCGTGGGGGACCTACGAGCAGTACTTC	CASSPSWGTYEQYF
TRBJ1-2	many	TRBD1	TRBV6-1	13	TGTGCCAGCAGTGGACAGGGGAACTATGGCTACACCTTC	CASSGQGNYGYTF
TRBJ1-2	many	-	TRBV29-1	13	TGCAGCGTCGACTCAGGGGACGTTTGGGGCTACACCTTC	CSVDSGDVWGYTF
TRBJ2-5	-	-	TRBV5-1	13	TGCGCCAGCACTGAGGGGAGATACGAGACCCAGTACTTC	CASTEGRYETQYF
TRBJ2-2	-	-	TRBV11-3	15	TGTGCCAGCAGCTTCGATAGATCGAACACCGGGGAGCTGTTTTTT	CASSFDRSNTGELFF
TRBJ2-1	-	TRBD1	TRBV6-2/TRBV6-3	19	TGTGCCAGCAGTTACGGGCTTTCTCTCGGGACAGGGGATAACAATGAGCAGTTCTTC	CASSYGLSLGTGDNNEQFF
TRBJ2-3	-	-	TRBV7-9	15	TGTGCCAGCAGCCCCCCTCTTCCTAACACAGATACGCAGTATTTT	CASSPPLPNTDTQYF
TRBJ2-7	few	TRBD2	TRBV5-5	16	TGTGCCAGCAGCCACCCCCCGGGGGGAGGTACGTGGGAGCAGTACTTC	CASSHPPGGGTWEQYF